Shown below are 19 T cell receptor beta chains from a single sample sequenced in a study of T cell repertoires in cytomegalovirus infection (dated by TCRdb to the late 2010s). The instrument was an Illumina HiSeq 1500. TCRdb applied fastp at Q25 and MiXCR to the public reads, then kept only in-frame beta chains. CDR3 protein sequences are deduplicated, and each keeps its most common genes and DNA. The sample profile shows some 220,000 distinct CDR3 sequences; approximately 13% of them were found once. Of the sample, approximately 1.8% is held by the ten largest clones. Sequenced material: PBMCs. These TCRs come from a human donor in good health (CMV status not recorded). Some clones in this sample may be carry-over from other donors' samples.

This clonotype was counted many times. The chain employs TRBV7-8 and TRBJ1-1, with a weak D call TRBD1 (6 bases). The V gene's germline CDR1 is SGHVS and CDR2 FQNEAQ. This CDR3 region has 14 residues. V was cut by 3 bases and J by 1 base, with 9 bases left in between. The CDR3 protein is CASSFNRANTEAFF. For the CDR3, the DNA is TGTGCCAGCAGCTTCAACAGGGCGAACACTGAAGCTTTCTTT.

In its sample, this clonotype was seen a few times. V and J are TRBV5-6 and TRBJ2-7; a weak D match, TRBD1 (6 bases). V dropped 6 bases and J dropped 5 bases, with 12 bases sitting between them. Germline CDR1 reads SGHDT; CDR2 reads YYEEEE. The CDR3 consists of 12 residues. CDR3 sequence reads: CASNRVNHEQYF. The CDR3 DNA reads TGTGCCAGCAACAGGGTAAACCACGAGCAGTACTTC.

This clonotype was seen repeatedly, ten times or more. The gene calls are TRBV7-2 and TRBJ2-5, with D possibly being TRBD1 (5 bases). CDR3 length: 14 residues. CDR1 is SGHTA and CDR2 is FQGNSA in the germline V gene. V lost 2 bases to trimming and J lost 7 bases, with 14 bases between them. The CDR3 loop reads CASSLSNRQGTQYF. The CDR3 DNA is TGTGCCAGCAGCTTAAGCAATAGGCAGGGGACCCAGTACTTC.

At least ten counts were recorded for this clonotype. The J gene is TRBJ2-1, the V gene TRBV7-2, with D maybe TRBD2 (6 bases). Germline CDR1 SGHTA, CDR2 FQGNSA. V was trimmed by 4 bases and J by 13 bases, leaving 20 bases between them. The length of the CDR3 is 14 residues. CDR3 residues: CASSSFRTTGEQFF. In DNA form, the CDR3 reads TGTGCCAGCAGCTCCTTCCGGACTACCGGGGAACAGTTCTTC.

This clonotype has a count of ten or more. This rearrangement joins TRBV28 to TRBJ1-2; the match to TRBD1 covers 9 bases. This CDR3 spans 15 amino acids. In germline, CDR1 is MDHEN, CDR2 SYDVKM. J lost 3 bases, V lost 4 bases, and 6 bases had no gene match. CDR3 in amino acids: CASSSWTGADYGYTF. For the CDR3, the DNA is TGTGCCAGCAGTTCATGGACAGGGGCTGACTATGGCTACACCTTC.

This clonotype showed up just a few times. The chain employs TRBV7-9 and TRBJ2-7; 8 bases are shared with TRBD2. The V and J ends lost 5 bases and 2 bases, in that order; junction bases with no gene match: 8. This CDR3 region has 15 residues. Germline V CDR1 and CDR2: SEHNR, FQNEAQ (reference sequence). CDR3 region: CASSPPGGEAYEQYF. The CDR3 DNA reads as TGTGCCAGCAGCCCTCCCGGGGGGGAGGCCTACGAGCAGTACTTC.

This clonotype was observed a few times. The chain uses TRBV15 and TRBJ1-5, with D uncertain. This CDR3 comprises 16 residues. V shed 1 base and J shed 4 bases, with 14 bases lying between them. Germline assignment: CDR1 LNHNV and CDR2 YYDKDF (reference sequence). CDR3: CATSRGKDLGNQPQHF. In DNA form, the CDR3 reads TGTGCCACCAGCAGAGGGAAGGACTTAGGGAATCAGCCCCAGCATTTT.

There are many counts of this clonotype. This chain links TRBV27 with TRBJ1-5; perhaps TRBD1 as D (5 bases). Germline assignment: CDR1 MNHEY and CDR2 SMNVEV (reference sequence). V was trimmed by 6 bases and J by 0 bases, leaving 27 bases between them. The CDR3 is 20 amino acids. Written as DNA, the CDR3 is TGTGCCAGCAGCCGAGCGATGGACACCTCCCCAACTTATAGCAATCAGCCCCAGCATTTT. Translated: CASSRAMDTSPTYSNQPQHF.

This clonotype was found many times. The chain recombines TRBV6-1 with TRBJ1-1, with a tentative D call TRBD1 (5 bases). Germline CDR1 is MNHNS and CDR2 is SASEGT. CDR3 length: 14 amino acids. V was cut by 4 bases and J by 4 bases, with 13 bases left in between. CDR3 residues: CASSAGRRGTEAFF. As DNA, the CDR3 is TGTGCCAGCAGTGCGGGACGGAGGGGCACTGAAGCTTTCTTT.

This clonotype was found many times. DNA for the CDR3: TGTGCCAGCAGCTTCTCCCGGGACCTCGCCTCCTACGAGCAGTACTTC. Its translation is CASSFSRDLASYEQYF. V is TRBV7-8 and J is TRBJ2-7; D may match TRBD1 or TRBD2 (5 bases each). Between the trimmed V and J ends, which lost 3 bases and 0 bases, there was a span of 15 bases. CDR1 is SGHVS and CDR2 is FQNEAQ in the germline V gene. The CDR3 is 16 amino acids. The full variable domain, its missing parts supplied by reference TRBV7-8 and TRBJ2-7, is GAGVSQSPRYKVAKRGQDVALRCDPISGHVSLFWYQQALGQGPEFLTYFQNEAQLDKSGLPSDRFFAERPEGSVSTLKIQRTQQEDSAVYLCASSFSRDLASYEQYFGPGTRLTVT.

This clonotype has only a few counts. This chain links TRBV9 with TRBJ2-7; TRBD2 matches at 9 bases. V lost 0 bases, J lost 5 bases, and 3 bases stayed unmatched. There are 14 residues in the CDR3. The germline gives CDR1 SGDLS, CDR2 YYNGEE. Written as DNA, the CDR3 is TGTGCCAGCAGCGTAGGGACTAGCGTCCACGAGCAGTACTTC. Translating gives CASSVGTSVHEQYF. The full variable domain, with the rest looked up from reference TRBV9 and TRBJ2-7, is DSGVTQTPKHLITATGQRVTLRCSPRSGDLSVYWYQQSLDQGLQFLIQYYNGEERAKGNILERFSAQQFPDLHSELNLSSLELGDSALYFCASSVGTSVHEQYFGPGTRLTVT.

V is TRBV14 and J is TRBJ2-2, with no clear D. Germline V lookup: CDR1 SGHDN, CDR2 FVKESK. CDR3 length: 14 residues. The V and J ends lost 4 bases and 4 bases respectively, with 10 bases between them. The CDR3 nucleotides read TGTGCCAGCAGCCCCCTCTCTAGCACCGGGGAGCTGTTTTTT. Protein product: CASSPLSSTGELFF.

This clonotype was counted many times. CDR3 residues: CASSLRQGVNTEAFF. In DNA, the CDR3 is TGTGCCAGCAGTTTAAGGCAGGGAGTTAACACTGAAGCTTTCTTT. The chain uses TRBV12-3 or TRBV12-4 and TRBJ1-1; tentative D call: TRBD1 (5 bases). The CDR3 is made up of 15 amino acids. V dropped 2 bases and J dropped 2 bases, with 12 bases sitting between them.

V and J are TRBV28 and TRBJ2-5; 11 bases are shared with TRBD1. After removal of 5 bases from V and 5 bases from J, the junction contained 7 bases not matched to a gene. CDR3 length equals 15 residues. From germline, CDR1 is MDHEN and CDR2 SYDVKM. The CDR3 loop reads CASSPRTGGKETQYF. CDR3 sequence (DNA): TGTGCCAGCAGTCCGCGGACAGGGGGCAAGGAGACCCAGTACTTC.

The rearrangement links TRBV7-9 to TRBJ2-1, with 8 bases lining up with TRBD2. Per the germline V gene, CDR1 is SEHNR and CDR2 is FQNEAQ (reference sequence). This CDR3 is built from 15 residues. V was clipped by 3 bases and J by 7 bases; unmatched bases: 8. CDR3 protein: CASSFGRGGLNEQFF. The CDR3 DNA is TGTGCCAGCAGCTTCGGCCGGGGGGGCCTTAATGAGCAGTTCTTC. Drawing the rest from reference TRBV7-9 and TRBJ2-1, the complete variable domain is DTGVSQNPRHKITKRGQNVTFRCDPISEHNRLYWYRQTLGQGPEFLTYFQNEAQLEKSRLLSDRFSAERPKGSFSTLEIQRTEQGDSAMYLCASSFGRGGLNEQFFGPGTRLTVL.

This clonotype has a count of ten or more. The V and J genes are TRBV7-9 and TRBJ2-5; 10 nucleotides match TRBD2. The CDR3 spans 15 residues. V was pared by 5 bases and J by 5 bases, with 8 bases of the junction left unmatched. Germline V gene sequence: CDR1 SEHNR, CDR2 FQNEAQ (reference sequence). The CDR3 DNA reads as TGTGCCAGCAGCCCCAAGGCTAGCGGGAGTGAGACCCAGTACTTC. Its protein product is CASSPKASGSETQYF.

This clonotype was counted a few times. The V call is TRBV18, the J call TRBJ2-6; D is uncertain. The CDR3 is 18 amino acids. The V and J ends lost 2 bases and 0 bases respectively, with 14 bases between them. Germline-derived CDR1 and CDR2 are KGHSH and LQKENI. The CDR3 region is CASSPSMEGYSGANVLTF. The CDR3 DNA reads TGTGCCAGCTCACCATCGATGGAAGGATACTCTGGGGCCAACGTCCTGACTTTC.

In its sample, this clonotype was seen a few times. CDR3 nucleotide sequence: TGCAGCGTTGAAGAAGGGGATGGTCAGCCCCAGCATTTT. It is translated as CSVEEGDGQPQHF. This chain uses TRBV29-1 with TRBJ1-5; weak D call: TRBD1 (5 bases). The germline V gene has CDR1 SQVTM and CDR2 ANQGSEA. CDR3 length: 13 residues. Trimming took 0 bases from V and 6 from J, leaving 9 bases between them.

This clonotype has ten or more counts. The CDR3 DNA follows: TGTGCCAGCAGTTACGGACAGGGCACCCAGCCCCAGCATTTT. Protein product: CASSYGQGTQPQHF. The V call is TRBV12-3 or TRBV12-4, the J call TRBJ1-5, with 8 nucleotides matching TRBD1. This CDR3 comprises 14 residues. J gave up 7 bases and V 4 bases, and 6 bases lay outside the gene matches.